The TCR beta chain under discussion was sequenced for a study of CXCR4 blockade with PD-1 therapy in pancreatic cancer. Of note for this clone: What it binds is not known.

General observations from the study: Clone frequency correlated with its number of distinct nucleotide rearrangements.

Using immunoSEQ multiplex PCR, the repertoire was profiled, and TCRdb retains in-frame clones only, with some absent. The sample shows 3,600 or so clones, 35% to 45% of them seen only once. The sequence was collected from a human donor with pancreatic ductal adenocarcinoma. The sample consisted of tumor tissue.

The CDR3 is CASSIRAGQPQHF. The CDR3 DNA sequence: TGTGCCAGTAGTATTAGGGCGGGTCAGCCCCAGCATTTT. The chain has TRBV19 and TRBJ1-5; D unclear. In germline, CDR1 is LNHDA, CDR2 SQIVND (reference sequence). This CDR3 has 13 amino acids. Trimming took 3 bases from V and 6 from J, leaving 9 bases between them.